This paragraph reports one T cell receptor beta chain. Its target is not known. Trimming pared 4 bases from V and 0 bases from J, leaving 16 bases between. The CDR3 is made up of 16 amino acids. Germline CDR1 SGHRS, CDR2 YFSETQ. Described treatment: oral pan-JAK inhibitor, 5-10 mg twice daily. This sample stems from a study of CD8+ T cells in alopecia areata. Once RNA had been extracted, it was reverse transcribed into cDNA to act as the sequencing template. Method: immunoSEQ multiplex PCR; TCRdb's copy keeps in-frame clones and lacks some. The sample carries 120,000 to 150,000 clones, roughly four fifths recorded once. Study observations and caveats: Scalp clonality and expanded CD8+ clones among the top 100 were significantly decreased by tofacitinib.

The chain is built from TRBV5-1 and TRBJ1-1; D unclear. The sample in question was CD8+ T cells sorted from blood, obtained at week 4, from a patient treated with tofacitinib. This receptor was identified in a human donor with alopecia areata. DNA of the CDR3: TGCGCCAGCAGCCCGCCAGCGGCAGGTGTGAACACTGAAGCTTTCTTT. Translated, it gives CASSPPAAGVNTEAFF.